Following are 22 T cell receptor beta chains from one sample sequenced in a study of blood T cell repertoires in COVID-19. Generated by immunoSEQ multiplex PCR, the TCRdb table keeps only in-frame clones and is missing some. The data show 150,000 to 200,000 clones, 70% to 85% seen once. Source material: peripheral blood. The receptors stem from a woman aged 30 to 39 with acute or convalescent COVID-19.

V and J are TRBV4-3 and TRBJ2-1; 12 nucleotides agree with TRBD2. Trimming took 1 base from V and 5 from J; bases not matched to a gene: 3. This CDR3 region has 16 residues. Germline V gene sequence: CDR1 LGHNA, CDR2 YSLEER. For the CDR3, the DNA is TGCGCCAGCAGCCAAGGGACTAGCGGGAAAGACAATGAGCAGTTCTTC. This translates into CASSQGTSGKDNEQFF.

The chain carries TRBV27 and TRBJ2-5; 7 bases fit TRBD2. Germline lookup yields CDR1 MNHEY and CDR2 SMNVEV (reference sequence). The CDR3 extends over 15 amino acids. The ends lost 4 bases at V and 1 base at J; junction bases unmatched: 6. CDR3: CASSSTSYLQETQYF. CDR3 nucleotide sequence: TGTGCCAGCAGTTCGACTAGCTACCTCCAAGAGACCCAGTACTTC.

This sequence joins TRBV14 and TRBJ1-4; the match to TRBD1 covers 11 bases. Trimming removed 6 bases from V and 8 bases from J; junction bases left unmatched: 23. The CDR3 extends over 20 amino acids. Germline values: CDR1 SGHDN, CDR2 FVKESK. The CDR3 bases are TGTGCCAGCAGTCCAAAGGTCCGGACAGGGGGCGTGGGAGGAAAGGAAAAACTGTTTTTT. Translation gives CASSPKVRTGGVGGKEKLFF.

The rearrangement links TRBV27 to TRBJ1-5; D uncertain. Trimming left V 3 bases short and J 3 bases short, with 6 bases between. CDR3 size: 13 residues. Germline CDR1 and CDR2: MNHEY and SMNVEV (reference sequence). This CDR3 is CASSFEVNQPQHF. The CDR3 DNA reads TGTGCCAGCAGTTTTGAGGTCAATCAGCCCCAGCATTTT.

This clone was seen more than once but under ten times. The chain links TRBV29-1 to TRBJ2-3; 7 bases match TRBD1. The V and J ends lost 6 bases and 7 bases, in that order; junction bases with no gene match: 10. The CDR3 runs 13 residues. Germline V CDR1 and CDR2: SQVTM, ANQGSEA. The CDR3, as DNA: TGCAGCGTAGTTAGGGACAGCCTGTATACGCAGTATTTT. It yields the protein CSVVRDSLYTQYF.

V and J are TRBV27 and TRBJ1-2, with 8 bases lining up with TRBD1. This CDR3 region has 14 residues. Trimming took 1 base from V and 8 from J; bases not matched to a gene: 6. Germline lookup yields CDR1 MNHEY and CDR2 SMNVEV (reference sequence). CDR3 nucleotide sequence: TGTGCCAGCAGTTTATTTGGACAGGGCGGCGGCTACACCTTC. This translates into CASSLFGQGGGYTF.

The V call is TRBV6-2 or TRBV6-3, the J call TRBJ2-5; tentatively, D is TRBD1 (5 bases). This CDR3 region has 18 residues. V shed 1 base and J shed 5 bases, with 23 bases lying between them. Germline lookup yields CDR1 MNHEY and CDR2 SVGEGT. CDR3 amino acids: CASSYLTGAPQGWETQYF. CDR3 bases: TGTGCCAGCAGTTACTTAACTGGTGCCCCTCAGGGTTGGGAGACCCAGTACTTC.

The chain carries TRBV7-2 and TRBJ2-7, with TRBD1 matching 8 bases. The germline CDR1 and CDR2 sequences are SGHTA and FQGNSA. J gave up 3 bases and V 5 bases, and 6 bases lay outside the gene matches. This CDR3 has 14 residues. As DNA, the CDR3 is TGTGCCAGCAGCGCATCGACAGGGGTCTACGAGCAGTACTTC. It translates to CASSASTGVYEQYF.

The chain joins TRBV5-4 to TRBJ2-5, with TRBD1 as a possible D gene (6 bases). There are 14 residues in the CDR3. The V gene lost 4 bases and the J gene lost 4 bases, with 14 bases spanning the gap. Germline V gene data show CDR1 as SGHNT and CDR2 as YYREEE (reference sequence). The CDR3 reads CASSPLQGPETQYF. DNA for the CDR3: TGTGCCAGCAGCCCTTTACAGGGTCCAGAGACCCAGTACTTC.

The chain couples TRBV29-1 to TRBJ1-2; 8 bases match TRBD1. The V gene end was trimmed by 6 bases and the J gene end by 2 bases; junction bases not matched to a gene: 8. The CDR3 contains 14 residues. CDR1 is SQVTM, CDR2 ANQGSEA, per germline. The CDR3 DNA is TGCAGCGTCGCCCCGGGACAGGCAAACTATGGCTACACCTTC. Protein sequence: CSVAPGQANYGYTF.

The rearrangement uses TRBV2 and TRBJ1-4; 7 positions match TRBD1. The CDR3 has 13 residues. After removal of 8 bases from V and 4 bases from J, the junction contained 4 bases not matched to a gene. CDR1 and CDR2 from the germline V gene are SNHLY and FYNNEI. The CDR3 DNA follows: TGTGCCAGCCACAGGGGAGGTAATGAAAAACTGTTTTTT. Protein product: CASHRGGNEKLFF.

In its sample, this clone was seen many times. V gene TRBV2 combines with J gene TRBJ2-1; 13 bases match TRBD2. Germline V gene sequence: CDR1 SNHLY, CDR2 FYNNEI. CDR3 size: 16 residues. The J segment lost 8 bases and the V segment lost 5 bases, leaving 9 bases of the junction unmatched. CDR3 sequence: CASSSLLAGGEDEQFF. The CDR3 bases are TGTGCCAGCAGTTCCCTACTAGCGGGAGGGGAGGATGAGCAGTTCTTC.

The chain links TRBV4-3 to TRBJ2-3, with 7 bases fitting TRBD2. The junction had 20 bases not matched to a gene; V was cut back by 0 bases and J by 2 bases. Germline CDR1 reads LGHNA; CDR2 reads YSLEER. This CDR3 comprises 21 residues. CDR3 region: CASSQDLVDPVLAVLTDTQYF. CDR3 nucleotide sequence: TGCGCCAGCAGCCAAGATTTAGTTGACCCCGTCCTAGCGGTACTCACAGATACGCAGTATTTT.

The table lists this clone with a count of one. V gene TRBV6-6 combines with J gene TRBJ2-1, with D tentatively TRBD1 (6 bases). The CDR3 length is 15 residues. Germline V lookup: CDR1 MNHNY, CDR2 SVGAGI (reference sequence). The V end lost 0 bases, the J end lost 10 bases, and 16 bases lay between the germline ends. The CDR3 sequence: CASSYSLEGVGEQFF. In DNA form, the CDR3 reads TGTGCCAGCAGTTACTCCCTCGAGGGGGTAGGGGAGCAGTTCTTC.

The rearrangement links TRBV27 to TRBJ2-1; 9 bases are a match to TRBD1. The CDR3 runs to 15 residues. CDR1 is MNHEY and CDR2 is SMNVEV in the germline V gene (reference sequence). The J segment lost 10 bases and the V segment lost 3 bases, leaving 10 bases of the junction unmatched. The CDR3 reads CASSLGTGWSIEQFF. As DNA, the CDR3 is TGTGCCAGCAGTTTGGGGACAGGGTGGAGTATCGAGCAGTTCTTC.

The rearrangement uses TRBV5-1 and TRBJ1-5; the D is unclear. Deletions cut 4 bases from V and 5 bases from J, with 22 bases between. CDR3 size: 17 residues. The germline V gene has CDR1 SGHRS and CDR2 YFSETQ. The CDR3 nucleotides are TGCGCCAGCAGCCCCCATCCACCTACTAGCGAGTATCAGCCCCAGCATTTT. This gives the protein CASSPHPPTSEYQPQHF.

CDR3 coding DNA: TGCGCCAGCAGCATAGCGGGGGAAACCTACGAGCAGTACTTC. Its translation is CASSIAGETYEQYF. The chain joins TRBV5-1 to TRBJ2-7, with 9 bases that match TRBD2. The germline V gene has CDR1 SGHRS and CDR2 YFSETQ. The V and J ends lost 4 bases and 2 bases, in that order; junction bases with no gene match: 4. The CDR3 consists of 14 residues. Full variable domain (missing parts from reference TRBV5-1 and TRBJ2-7): KAGVTQTPRYLIKTRGQQVTLSCSPISGHRSVSWYQQTPGQGLQFLFEYFSETQRNKGNFPGRFSGRQFSNSRSEMNVSTLELGDSALYLCASSIAGETYEQYFGPGTRLTVT.

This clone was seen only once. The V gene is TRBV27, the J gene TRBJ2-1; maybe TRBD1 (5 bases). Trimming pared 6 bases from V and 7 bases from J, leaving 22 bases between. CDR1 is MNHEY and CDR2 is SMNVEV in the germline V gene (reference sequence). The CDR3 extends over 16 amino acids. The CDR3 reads CASRSLTRQKSNEQFF. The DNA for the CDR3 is TGTGCCAGCAGATCCTTGACCCGACAGAAGTCAAATGAGCAGTTCTTC.

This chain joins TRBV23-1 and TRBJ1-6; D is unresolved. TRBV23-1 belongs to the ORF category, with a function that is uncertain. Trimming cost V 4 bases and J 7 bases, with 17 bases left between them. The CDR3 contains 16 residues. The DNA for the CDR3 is TGCGCCAGCAGTCCCCGGGATTCCCGAAGGAATTCACCCCTCCACTTT. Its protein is CASSPRDSRRNSPLHF.

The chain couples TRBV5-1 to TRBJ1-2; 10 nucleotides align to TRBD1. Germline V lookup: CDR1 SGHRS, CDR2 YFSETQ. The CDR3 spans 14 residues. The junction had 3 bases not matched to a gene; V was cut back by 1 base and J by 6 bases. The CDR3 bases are TGCGCCAGCAGCTTGAAGGGACAGGGGAATGGCTACACCTTC. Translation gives CASSLKGQGNGYTF.

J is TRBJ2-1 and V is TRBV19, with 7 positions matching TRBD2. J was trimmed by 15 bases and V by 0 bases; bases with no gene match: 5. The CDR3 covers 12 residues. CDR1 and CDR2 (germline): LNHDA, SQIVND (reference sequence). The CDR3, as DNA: TGTGCCAGTAGTATAGACCGACTAGCACCGTTCTTC. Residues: CASSIDRLAPFF. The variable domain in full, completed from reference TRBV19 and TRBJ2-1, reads DGGITQSPKYLFRKEGQNVTLSCEQNLNHDAMYWYRQDPGQGLRLIYYSQIVNDFQKGDIAEGYSVSREKKESFPLTVTSAQKNPTAFYLCASSIDRLAPFFGPGTRLTVL.

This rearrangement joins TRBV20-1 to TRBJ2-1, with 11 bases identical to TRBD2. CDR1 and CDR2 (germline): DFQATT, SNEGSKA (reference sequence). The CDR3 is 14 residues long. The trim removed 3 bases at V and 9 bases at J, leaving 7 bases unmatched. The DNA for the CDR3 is TGCAGTGCTAGTAAACTAGCGGGAGCGGGTGAGCAGTTCTTC. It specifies CSASKLAGAGEQFF.